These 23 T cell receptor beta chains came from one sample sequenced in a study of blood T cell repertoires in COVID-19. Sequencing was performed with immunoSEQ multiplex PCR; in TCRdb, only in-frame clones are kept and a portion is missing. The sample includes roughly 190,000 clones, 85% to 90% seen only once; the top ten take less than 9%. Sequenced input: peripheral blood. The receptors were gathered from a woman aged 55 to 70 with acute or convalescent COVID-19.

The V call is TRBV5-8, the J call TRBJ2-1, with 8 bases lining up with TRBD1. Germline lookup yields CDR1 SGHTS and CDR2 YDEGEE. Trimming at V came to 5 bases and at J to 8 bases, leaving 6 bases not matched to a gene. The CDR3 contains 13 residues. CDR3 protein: CASRRTGLDEQFF. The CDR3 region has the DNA TGTGCCAGCAGACGGACAGGGTTGGATGAGCAGTTCTTC. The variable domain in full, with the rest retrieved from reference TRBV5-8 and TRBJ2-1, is EAGVTQSPTHLIKTRGQQATLRCSPISGHTSVYWYQQALGLGLQFLLWYDEGEERNRGNFPPRFSGRQFPNYSSELNVNALELEDSALYLCASRRTGLDEQFFGPGTRLTVL.

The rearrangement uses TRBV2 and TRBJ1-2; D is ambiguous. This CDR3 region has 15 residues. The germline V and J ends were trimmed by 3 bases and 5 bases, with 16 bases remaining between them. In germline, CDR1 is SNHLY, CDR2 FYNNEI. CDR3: CASSDVGRGSYGYTF. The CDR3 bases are TGTGCCAGCAGTGATGTCGGACGGGGATCTTATGGCTACACCTTC.

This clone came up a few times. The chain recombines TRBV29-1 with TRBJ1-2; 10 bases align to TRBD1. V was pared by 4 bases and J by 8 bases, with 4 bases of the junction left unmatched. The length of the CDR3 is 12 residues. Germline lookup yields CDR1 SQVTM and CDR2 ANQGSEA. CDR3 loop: CSVGDRGRGYTF. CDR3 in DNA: TGCAGCGTTGGTGACAGGGGGCGAGGCTACACCTTC.

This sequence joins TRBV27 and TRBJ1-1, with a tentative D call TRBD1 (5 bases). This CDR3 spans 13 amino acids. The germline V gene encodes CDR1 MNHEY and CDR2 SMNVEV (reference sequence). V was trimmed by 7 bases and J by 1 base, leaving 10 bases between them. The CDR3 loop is CASTNRGNTEAFF. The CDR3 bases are TGTGCCAGCACCAATAGGGGGAACACTGAAGCTTTCTTT.

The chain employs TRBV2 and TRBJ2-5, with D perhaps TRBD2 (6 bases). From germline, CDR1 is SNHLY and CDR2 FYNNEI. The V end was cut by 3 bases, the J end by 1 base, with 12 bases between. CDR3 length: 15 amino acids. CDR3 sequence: CASSEARGFQETQYF. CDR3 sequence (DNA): TGTGCCAGCAGTGAGGCGCGGGGATTCCAAGAGACCCAGTACTTC.

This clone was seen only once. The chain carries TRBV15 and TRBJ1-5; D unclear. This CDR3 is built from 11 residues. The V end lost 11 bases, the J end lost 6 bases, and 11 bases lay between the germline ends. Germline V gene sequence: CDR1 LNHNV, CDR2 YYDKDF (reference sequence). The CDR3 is CASEGLQPQHF. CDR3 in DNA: TGTGCCTCGGAGGGTCTTCAGCCCCAGCATTTT.

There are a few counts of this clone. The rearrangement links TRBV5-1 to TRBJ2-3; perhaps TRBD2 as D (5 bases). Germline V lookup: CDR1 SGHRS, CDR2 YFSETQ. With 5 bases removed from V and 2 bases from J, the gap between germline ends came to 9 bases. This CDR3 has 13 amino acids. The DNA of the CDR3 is TGCGCCAGCAGGCCCGGGAACACAGATACGCAGTATTTT. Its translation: CASRPGNTDTQYF.

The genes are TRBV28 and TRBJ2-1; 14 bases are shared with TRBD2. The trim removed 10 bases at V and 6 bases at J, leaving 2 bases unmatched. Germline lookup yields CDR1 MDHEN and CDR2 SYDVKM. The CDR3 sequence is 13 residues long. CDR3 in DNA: TGTGCCATCGGGACTAGCGGGAGCAATGAGCAGTTCTTC. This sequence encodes CAIGTSGSNEQFF.

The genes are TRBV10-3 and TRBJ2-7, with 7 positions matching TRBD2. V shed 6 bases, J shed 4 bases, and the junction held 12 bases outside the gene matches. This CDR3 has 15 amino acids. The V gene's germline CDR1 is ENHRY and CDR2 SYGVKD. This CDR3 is CAIREREDSTYEQYF. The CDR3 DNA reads TGTGCCATCAGAGAACGGGAGGATAGTACTTACGAGCAGTACTTC.

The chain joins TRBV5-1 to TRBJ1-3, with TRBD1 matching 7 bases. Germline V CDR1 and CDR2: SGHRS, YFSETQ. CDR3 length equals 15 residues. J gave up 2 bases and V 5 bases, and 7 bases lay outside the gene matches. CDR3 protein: CASSYTGDAGNTIYF. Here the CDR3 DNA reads TGCGCCAGCAGTTATACAGGGGACGCTGGAAACACCATATATTTT.

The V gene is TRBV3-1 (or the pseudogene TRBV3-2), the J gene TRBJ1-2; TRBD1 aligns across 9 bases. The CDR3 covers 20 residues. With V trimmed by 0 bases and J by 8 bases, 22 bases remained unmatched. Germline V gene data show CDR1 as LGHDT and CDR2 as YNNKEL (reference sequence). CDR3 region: CASSQDWGGDRVTSFFGYTF. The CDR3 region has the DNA TGTGCCAGCAGCCAAGATTGGGGCGGGGACAGGGTGACAAGTTTTTTCGGCTACACCTTC.

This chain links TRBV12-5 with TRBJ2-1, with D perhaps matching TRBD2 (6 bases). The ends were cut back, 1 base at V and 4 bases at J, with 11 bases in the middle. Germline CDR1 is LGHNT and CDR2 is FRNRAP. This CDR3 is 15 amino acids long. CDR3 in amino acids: CASGLGGTLYNEQFF. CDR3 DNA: TGTGCTAGTGGTTTGGGCGGGACCCTTTACAATGAGCAGTTCTTC.

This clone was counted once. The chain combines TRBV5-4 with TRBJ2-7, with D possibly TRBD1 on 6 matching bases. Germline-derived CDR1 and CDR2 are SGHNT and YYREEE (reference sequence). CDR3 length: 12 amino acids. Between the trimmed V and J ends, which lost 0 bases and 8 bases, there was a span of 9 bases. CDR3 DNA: TGTGCCAGCAGCTTGGGCTGGGGGCAGCAGTACTTC. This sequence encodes CASSLGWGQQYF.

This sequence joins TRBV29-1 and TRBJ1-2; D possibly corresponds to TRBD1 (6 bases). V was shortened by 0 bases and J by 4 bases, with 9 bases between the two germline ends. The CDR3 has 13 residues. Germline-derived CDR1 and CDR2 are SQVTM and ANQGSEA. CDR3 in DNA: TGCAGCGTTGAAGAAGGACAGCGCTATGGCTACACCTTC. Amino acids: CSVEEGQRYGYTF. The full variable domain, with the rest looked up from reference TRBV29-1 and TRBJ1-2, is SAVISQKPSRDICQRGTSLTIQCQVDSQVTMMFWYRQQPGQSLTLIATANQGSEATYESGFVIDKFPISRPNLTFSTLTVSNMSPEDSSIYLCSVEEGQRYGYTFGSGTRLTVV.

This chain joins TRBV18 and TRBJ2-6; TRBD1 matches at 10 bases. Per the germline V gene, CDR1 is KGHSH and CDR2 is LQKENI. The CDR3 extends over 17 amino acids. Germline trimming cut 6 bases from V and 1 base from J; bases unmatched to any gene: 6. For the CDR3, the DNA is TGTGCCAGCTCCCGGGGGACAGGGGATTCTGGGGCCAACGTCCTGACTTTC. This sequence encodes CASSRGTGDSGANVLTF. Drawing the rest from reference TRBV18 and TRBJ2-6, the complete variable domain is NAGVMQNPRHLVRRRGQEARLRCSPMKGHSHVYWYRQLPEEGLKFMVYLQKENIIDESGMPKERFSAEFPKEGPSILRIQQVVRGDSAAYFCASSRGTGDSGANVLTFGAGSRLTVL.

This chain's CDR3 is CASRNASLAGSYNEQFF. The CDR3 coding sequence is TGTGCCAGTAGAAATGCGTCCCTAGCGGGATCCTACAATGAGCAGTTCTTC. This chain links TRBV19 with TRBJ2-1; 9 bases match TRBD2. The CDR3 extends over 17 amino acids. The V gene end was trimmed by 6 bases and the J gene end by 1 base; junction bases not matched to a gene: 10. CDR1 and CDR2 from the germline V gene are LNHDA and SQIVND (reference sequence).

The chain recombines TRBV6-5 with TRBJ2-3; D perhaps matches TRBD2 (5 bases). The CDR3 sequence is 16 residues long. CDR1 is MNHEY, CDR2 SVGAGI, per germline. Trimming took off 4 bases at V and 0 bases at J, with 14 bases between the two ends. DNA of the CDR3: TGTGCCAGCAGTTTCAGGAGGTTCTCAAGCACAGATACGCAGTATTTT. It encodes CASSFRRFSSTDTQYF.

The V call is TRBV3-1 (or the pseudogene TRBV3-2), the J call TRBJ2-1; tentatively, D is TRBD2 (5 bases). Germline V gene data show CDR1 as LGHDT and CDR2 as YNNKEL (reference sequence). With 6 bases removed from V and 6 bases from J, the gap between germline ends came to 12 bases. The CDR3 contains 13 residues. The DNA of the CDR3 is TGTGCCAGCAGGGTGTCGGGGATCAATGAGCAGTTCTTC. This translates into CASRVSGINEQFF.

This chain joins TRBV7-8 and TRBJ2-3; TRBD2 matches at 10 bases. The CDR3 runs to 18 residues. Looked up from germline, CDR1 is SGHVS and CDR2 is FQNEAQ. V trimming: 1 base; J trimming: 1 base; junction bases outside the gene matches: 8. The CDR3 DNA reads TGTGCCAGCAGCTTAGGGGTAGCGGGAGGAGCCCGCACAGATACGCAGTATTTT. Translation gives CASSLGVAGGARTDTQYF.

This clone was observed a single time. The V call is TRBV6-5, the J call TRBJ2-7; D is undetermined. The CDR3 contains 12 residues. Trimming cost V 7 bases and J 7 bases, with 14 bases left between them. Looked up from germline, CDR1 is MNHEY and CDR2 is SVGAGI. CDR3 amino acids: CASNQHRLEQYV. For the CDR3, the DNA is TGTGCCAGCAACCAACACCGCTTGGAGCAGTACGTC.

CDR3 DNA: TGTGCCATCAGACCGATGGGGGGAACTGAAGCTTTCTTT. This translates into CAIRPMGGTEAFF. The rearrangement uses TRBV10-3 and TRBJ1-1; the D gene is possibly TRBD1 (5 bases). The CDR3 has 13 amino acids. Trimming removed 6 bases at V and 5 bases at J, with 13 bases between. Germline assignment: CDR1 ENHRY and CDR2 SYGVKD.

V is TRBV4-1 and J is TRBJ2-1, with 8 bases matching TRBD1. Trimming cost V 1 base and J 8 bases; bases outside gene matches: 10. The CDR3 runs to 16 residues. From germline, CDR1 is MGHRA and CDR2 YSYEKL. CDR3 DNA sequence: TGCGCCAGCAGCCAAGCGACAGGGGTGGTGGATGATGAGCAGTTCTTC. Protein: CASSQATGVVDDEQFF.

The CDR3 DNA follows: TGTGCCAGCTCACCACTCCCCCCCGGGACAGGGGATGGCTACACCTTC. Amino acids: CASSPLPPGTGDGYTF. The J gene is TRBJ1-2, the V gene TRBV18; 10 positions match TRBD1. This CDR3 region has 16 residues. The germline CDR1 and CDR2 sequences are KGHSH and LQKENI. The V gene end was trimmed by 1 base and the J gene end by 6 bases; junction bases not matched to a gene: 8. Full variable domain (rest looked up from reference TRBV18 and TRBJ1-2): NAGVMQNPRHLVRRRGQEARLRCSPMKGHSHVYWYRQLPEEGLKFMVYLQKENIIDESGMPKERFSAEFPKEGPSILRIQQVVRGDSAAYFCASSPLPPGTGDGYTFGSGTRLTVV.